This passage covers 2 T cell receptor beta chains from one sample sequenced in a study of graft-versus-host responses after intestinal transplantation (dated by TCRdb to the early 2020s). These receptors' targets are unknown. Library preparation used the immunoSEQ multiplex PCR assay. TCRdb holds this immuneACCESS table with in-frame rearrangements only. Some clones are missing; in checked studies, unresolved V genes explain under half, and the rest has no known cause. The sample profile shows more than 100,000 clones; 80% to 95% of them were found once. More than 0.09% of the sample is held by the ten biggest clonotypes. In light of the paper, this sample's time point label describes: cells obtained before transplantation from donor or recipient. This sample comprised unstimulated CD4+ T cells sorted from spleen or lymph node cells, obtained before intestinal transplant. These receptor sequences come from a human donor who received an intestinal transplant.

The chain links TRBV6-5 to TRBJ1-5, with TRBD1 matching over 7 bases. The germline V gene has CDR1 MNHEY and CDR2 SVGAGI. V lost 10 bases, J lost 6 bases, and 15 bases stayed unmatched. CDR3 length: 15 residues. The CDR3 protein is CAIGRTGAGRQPQHF. The CDR3 coding sequence is TGTGCCATCGGCCGAACAGGGGCAGGGCGTCAGCCCCAGCATTTT.

The table lists this clone with a count of one. The V and J genes are TRBV2 and TRBJ2-5; D might be TRBD2 (6 bases). Deletions cut 2 bases from V and 3 bases from J, with 10 bases between. The germline CDR1 and CDR2 sequences are SNHLY and FYNNEI. CDR3 length equals 14 residues. The CDR3 reads CASSEWREEETQYF. The DNA for the CDR3 is TGTGCCAGCAGTGAATGGAGGGAGGAAGAGACCCAGTACTTC.